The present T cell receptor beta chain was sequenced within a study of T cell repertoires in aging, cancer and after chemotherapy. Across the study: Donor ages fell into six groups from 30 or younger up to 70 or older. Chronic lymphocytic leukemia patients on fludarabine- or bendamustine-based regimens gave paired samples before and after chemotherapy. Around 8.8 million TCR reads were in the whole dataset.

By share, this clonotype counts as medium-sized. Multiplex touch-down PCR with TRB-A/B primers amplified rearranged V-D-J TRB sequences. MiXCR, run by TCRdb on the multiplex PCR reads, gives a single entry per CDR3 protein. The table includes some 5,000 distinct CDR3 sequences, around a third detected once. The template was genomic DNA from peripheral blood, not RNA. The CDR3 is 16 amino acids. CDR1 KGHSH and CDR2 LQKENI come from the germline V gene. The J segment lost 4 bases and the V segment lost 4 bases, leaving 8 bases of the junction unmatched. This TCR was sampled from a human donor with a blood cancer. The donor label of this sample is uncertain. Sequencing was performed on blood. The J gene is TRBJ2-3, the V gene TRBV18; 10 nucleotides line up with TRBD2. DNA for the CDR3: TGTGCCAGCTCACGCGCGGAAGCGGGGGGGGCAGATACGCAGTATTTT. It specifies CASSRAEAGGADTQYF.